Each of the 19 T cell receptor beta chains below was sequenced from the same sample in a study of control samples from healthy donors and cancer patients. Only in-frame clones appear in the TCRdb table, and some are missing; sequencing was by immunoSEQ multiplex PCR. The table shows some 34,000 clones, with 90% to 95% occurring only once. The specimen sequenced was PBMCs. Receptors were obtained from a man in his forties or fifties with colorectal cancer.

This clone was seen only once. This chain joins TRBV7-3 and TRBJ2-1; a weak D match, TRBD2 (7 bases). V lost 4 bases, J lost 7 bases, and 11 bases lay in between. Per the germline V gene, CDR1 is SGHTA and CDR2 is FQGTGA. The CDR3 covers 13 residues. The DNA for the CDR3 is TGTGCCAGCAGCTCCGCGGGGGCAAATGAGCAGTTCTTC. Amino acid sequence: CASSSAGANEQFF. The complete variable domain, with remaining parts taken from reference TRBV7-3 and TRBJ2-1, reads GAGVSQTPSNKVTEKGKYVELRCDPISGHTALYWYRQSLGQGPEFLIYFQGTGAADDSGLPNDRFFAVRPEGSVSTLKIQRTERGDSAVYLCASSSAGANEQFFGPGTRLTVL.

This chain joins TRBV9 and TRBJ1-1, with a tentative D call TRBD1 (5 bases). The CDR3 sequence is 14 residues long. Germline V lookup: CDR1 SGDLS, CDR2 YYNGEE. Trimming removed 2 bases at V and 10 bases at J, with 18 bases between. CDR3 sequence reads: CASSVGVGLMGAFF. DNA of the CDR3: TGTGCCAGCAGCGTGGGGGTTGGATTAATGGGAGCTTTCTTT.

The gene calls are TRBV6-6 and TRBJ2-3, with 9 positions matching TRBD1. V was pared by 5 bases and J by 1 base, with 10 bases of the junction left unmatched. Per the germline V gene, CDR1 is MNHNY and CDR2 is SVGAGI (reference sequence). This CDR3 is 17 amino acids long. The CDR3 coding sequence is TGTGCCAGCAGTCCCAATGGCGGGACAGGGCGCACAGATACGCAGTATTTT. It yields the protein CASSPNGGTGRTDTQYF.

The chain carries TRBV6-5 and TRBJ2-2, with D tentatively TRBD1 (5 bases). The CDR3 spans 14 residues. From germline, CDR1 is MNHEY and CDR2 SVGAGI. The V end was cut by 7 bases, the J end by 0 bases, with 9 bases between. CDR3 sequence reads: CASIMGPNTGELFF. DNA for the CDR3: TGTGCCAGCATCATGGGGCCGAACACCGGGGAGCTGTTTTTT.

This chain connects TRBV19 to TRBJ2-1; 10 bases match TRBD2. The CDR3 is 15 residues long. With 7 bases clipped from V and 5 bases from J, the junction kept 8 bases outside the gene matches. CDR1 is LNHDA, CDR2 SQIVND, per germline (reference sequence). In DNA, the CDR3 is TGTGCCAGTAAAGGAGCGGGGGGGCAGAACAATGAGCAGTTCTTC. Translated, it gives CASKGAGGQNNEQFF.

This chain joins TRBV6-5 and TRBJ1-2; D is unresolved. V shed 6 bases and J shed 0 bases, with 11 bases lying between them. Germline values: CDR1 MNHEY, CDR2 SVGAGI. This CDR3 region has 14 residues. Written as DNA, the CDR3 is TGTGCCAGCAGCACTGAGTGGGCTAACTATGGCTACACCTTC. Translating it yields CASSTEWANYGYTF.

The chain is built from TRBV6-5 and TRBJ1-1; D uncertain. From germline, CDR1 is MNHEY and CDR2 SVGAGI. Trimming took off 5 bases at V and 4 bases at J, with 14 bases between the two ends. This CDR3 has 14 amino acids. The DNA of the CDR3 is TGTGCCAGCAGTCCCCTGGGTGGAAGCACTGAAGCTTTCTTT. It yields the protein CASSPLGGSTEAFF.

J is TRBJ1-2 and V is TRBV5-1, with D maybe TRBD1 (6 bases). V was cut by 1 base and J by 4 bases, with 29 bases left in between. Germline assignment: CDR1 SGHRS and CDR2 YFSETQ. The CDR3 sequence is 20 residues long. CDR3 protein: CASSLSPLVGDKINFYGYTF. The DNA of the CDR3 is TGCGCCAGCAGCTTGAGCCCCCTGGTCGGGGACAAAATAAATTTCTATGGCTACACCTTC. The whole variable domain, remainder taken from reference TRBV5-1 and TRBJ1-2, is KAGVTQTPRYLIKTRGQQVTLSCSPISGHRSVSWYQQTPGQGLQFLFEYFSETQRNKGNFPGRFSGRQFSNSRSEMNVSTLELGDSALYLCASSLSPLVGDKINFYGYTFGSGTRLTVV.

This chain uses TRBV14 with TRBJ2-4; 9 bases are a match to TRBD2. Germline loops: CDR1 SGHDN, CDR2 FVKESK. V lost 5 bases, J lost 7 bases, and 6 bases stayed unmatched. The CDR3 contains 14 residues. The CDR3 nucleotides are TGTGCCAGCAGCATTAGTAGCGGGGGCAACATTCAGTACTTC. Translated, it gives CASSISSGGNIQYF.

V gene TRBV2 combines with J gene TRBJ2-3; the D gene is possibly TRBD2 (6 bases). The CDR3 contains 14 residues. The V and J ends lost 5 bases and 2 bases respectively, with 11 bases between them. Per the germline V gene, CDR1 is SNHLY and CDR2 is FYNNEI. This CDR3 is CASSHLADTDTQYF. The CDR3 bases are TGTGCCAGCAGTCATTTAGCGGACACAGATACGCAGTATTTT.

The chain joins TRBV4-1 to TRBJ1-1, with 8 bases identical to TRBD1. J gave up 1 base and V 2 bases, and 3 bases lay outside the gene matches. This CDR3 spans 15 amino acids. Germline CDR1 reads MGHRA; CDR2 reads YSYEKL. The DNA for the CDR3 is TGCGCCAGCAGCCAAACGACAGGGGCGAACACTGAAGCTTTCTTT. Its protein product is CASSQTTGANTEAFF.

The chain links TRBV11-3 to TRBJ2-2; weak D call: TRBD2 (5 bases). This CDR3 spans 16 amino acids. Between the trimmed V and J ends, which lost 1 base and 7 bases, there was a span of 16 bases. Germline CDR1 is SGHNT and CDR2 is YENEEA. CDR3 coding DNA: TGTGCCAGCAGCTTAGGAGTCGCGGGTTTGGGCGGGGAGCTGTTTTTT. The encoded protein is CASSLGVAGLGGELFF.

The V and J genes are TRBV10-3 and TRBJ1-4; D remains ambiguous. The CDR3 length is 14 residues. Germline CDR1 reads ENHRY; CDR2 reads SYGVKD. Trimming stripped 2 bases from V and 7 bases from J, with 11 bases between. The CDR3 region has the DNA TGTGCCATCAGTGAGCGGGAGTCTGGTGAAAAACTGTTTTTT. Protein product: CAISERESGEKLFF.

The genes are TRBV5-6 and TRBJ1-3; 7 nucleotides align to TRBD1. CDR1 and CDR2 (germline): SGHDT, YYEEEE. This CDR3 is 14 amino acids long. V lost 4 bases, J lost 0 bases, and 1 base stayed unmatched. The CDR3 region has the DNA TGTGCCAGCAGCCGGGACAGCTCTGGAAACACCATATATTTT. Amino acids: CASSRDSSGNTIYF.

The chain recombines TRBV5-1 with TRBJ2-7; D is unclear. This CDR3 is built from 14 residues. Trimming cost V 4 bases and J 0 bases, with 11 bases left between them. The germline gives CDR1 SGHRS, CDR2 YFSETQ. The CDR3 region has the DNA TGCGCCAGCAGCACCGGCCCCAGCTCCTACGAGCAGTACTTC. Translation gives CASSTGPSSYEQYF.

The DNA of the CDR3 is TGTGCCAGTAGTAGAGGACAAATCCAAGAGACCCAGTACTTC. This translates into CASSRGQIQETQYF. This sequence joins TRBV19 and TRBJ2-5; D possibly corresponds to TRBD1 (5 bases). The CDR3 contains 14 residues. CDR1 and CDR2 (germline): LNHDA, SQIVND (reference sequence). V gave up 4 bases and J gave up 1 base, with 10 bases separating them.

The chain carries TRBV24-1 and TRBJ1-2; D is unclear. V lost 3 bases to trimming and J lost 7 bases, with 8 bases between them. This CDR3 has 12 residues. CDR1 and CDR2 from the germline V gene are KGHDR and SFDVKD. The chain's CDR3 is CATSDSGVGYTF. CDR3 coding DNA: TGTGCCACCAGTGATAGTGGGGTTGGCTACACCTTC.

The V call is TRBV5-4, the J call TRBJ2-7; D might be TRBD1 (6 bases). Per the germline V gene, CDR1 is SGHNT and CDR2 is YYREEE (reference sequence). This CDR3 has 15 amino acids. Trimming took off 2 bases at V and 0 bases at J, with 12 bases between the two ends. The CDR3 DNA sequence: TGTGCCAGCAGCTTAGGACAGTCGACCTCCTACGAGCAGTACTTC. Protein product: CASSLGQSTSYEQYF.

The CDR3 DNA sequence: TGTGCCAGCAGCGTAGGGACAGGCTATGGCTACACCTTC. Encoded protein: CASSVGTGYGYTF. V is TRBV9 and J is TRBJ1-2; 7 nucleotides match TRBD1. The V and J ends lost 0 bases and 4 bases, in that order; junction bases with no gene match: 0. CDR1 and CDR2 from the germline V gene are SGDLS and YYNGEE. This CDR3 comprises 13 residues.